Listed here are 7 T cell receptor beta chains from one sample, sequenced in a study of human T cells and chemical hapten exposure. Stated time point: pre-sensitization, week 0. Treatment described: therapeutic diphenylcyclopropenone sensitization with weekly scalp DPC. Via MiXCR, TCRdb re-called the RACE reads, giving one row per CDR3 protein. The sample consists of 150,000 to 200,000 distinct CDR3 sequences, around 30% of them appearing once. Sequencing was performed on whole blood, taken in connection with sensitization to the hapten diphenylcyclopropenone (DPC). The source of these receptors is a woman in her thirties with alopecia areata. Some clones in this sample may be carry-over from other donors' samples.

In this sample, this clonotype turned up a few times. The chain joins TRBV20-1 to TRBJ1-2; 7 bases match TRBD1. The CDR3 is made up of 13 amino acids. The J segment lost 4 bases and the V segment lost 1 base, leaving 3 bases of the junction unmatched. Germline loops: CDR1 DFQATT, CDR2 SNEGSKA (reference sequence). CDR3 bases: TGCAGTGCTAGAGGACAGGGCTCCTATGGCTACACCTTC. Residues: CSARGQGSYGYTF.

This clonotype appeared a single time. The J gene is TRBJ2-1, the V gene TRBV5-1; D ambiguous. This CDR3 has 14 amino acids. With 1 base removed from V and 6 bases from J, the gap between germline ends came to 11 bases. Looked up from germline, CDR1 is SGHRS and CDR2 is YFSETQ. The CDR3 sequence is CASSLSPTTNEQFF. The CDR3 region has the DNA TGCGCCAGCAGCTTGAGCCCGACCACCAATGAGCAGTTCTTC.

This chain uses TRBV3-1 with TRBJ1-3; D unresolved. Trimming cost V 0 bases and J 0 bases, with 12 bases left between them. CDR1 is LGHDT, CDR2 YNNKEL, per germline (reference sequence). The CDR3 has 17 amino acids. In DNA, the CDR3 is TGTGCCAGCAGCCAAGATTATAGAGACCTCTCTGGAAACACCATATATTTT. Its protein is CASSQDYRDLSGNTIYF.

This clonotype appeared a few times. The chain joins TRBV28 to TRBJ1-1; D is ambiguous. Looked up from germline, CDR1 is MDHEN and CDR2 is SYDVKM. V gave up 9 bases and J gave up 0 bases, with 11 bases separating them. This CDR3 region has 13 residues. CDR3 loop: CASYSFMNTEAFF. CDR3 coding DNA: TGTGCCAGTTACAGCTTCATGAACACTGAAGCTTTCTTT.

The V call is TRBV29-1, the J call TRBJ2-7; D is unresolved. CDR1 SQVTM and CDR2 ANQGSEA come from the germline V gene. Trimming cost V 0 bases and J 2 bases, with 11 bases left between them. The CDR3 runs to 14 residues. CDR3 in DNA: TGCAGCGTTGAAGATCAAGTCAGACCCTACGAGCAGTACTTC. It encodes CSVEDQVRPYEQYF.

This chain joins TRBV28 and TRBJ2-2, with 10 bases matching TRBD2. Germline V lookup: CDR1 MDHEN, CDR2 SYDVKM. The CDR3 extends over 18 amino acids. Losses at the gene ends were 3 bases for V and 2 bases for J; bases not matched to a gene: 9. The DNA for the CDR3 is TGTGCCAGCAGTTTTCGCGTCGGACTAGCGGTTAACACCGGGGAGCTGTTTTTT. It yields the protein CASSFRVGLAVNTGELFF.

A few counts support this clonotype. The chain joins TRBV29-1 to TRBJ1-1; D gene uncertain. The V end was cut by 1 base, the J end by 4 bases, with 4 bases between. Germline V lookup: CDR1 SQVTM, CDR2 ANQGSEA. The CDR3 runs 11 residues. CDR3 residues: CSVEVVTEAFF. The CDR3 DNA follows: TGCAGCGTTGAAGTAGTCACTGAAGCTTTCTTT.